Presented here are 23 T cell receptor beta chains from one specimen sequenced in a study of T-cell reconstitution after alpha-beta-depleted transplantation in children. Researchers prepared the TCRbeta library using unique molecular identifiers, the study reports. TCRdb used MiXCR to reprocess the PCR reads, holding one entry per CDR3 protein. The sample yields around 270,000 distinct CDR3 sequences, nearly 8% seen once. These receptors have no identified antigens. Study-level results: Newly produced T cells mostly provided counts and TCRbeta diversity after one year, as hyperexpanded clones declined.

Sequencing used peripheral blood, obtained 360 days after TCRalphabeta/CD19-depleted stem cell transplant. The receptors were gathered from a female patient aged 2-15 years who had a stem cell transplant for Fanconi anemia, so the T cells may come from the graft donor.

This clonotype has more than one count but fewer than ten. The chain is built from TRBV24-1 and TRBJ2-1; D is undetermined. This CDR3 is built from 13 residues. Germline V gene data show CDR1 as KGHDR and CDR2 as SFDVKD. The V gene lost 1 base and the J gene lost 7 bases, with 7 bases spanning the gap. DNA for the CDR3: TGTGCCACCAGTGATTTTTTCAGGAATGAGCAGTTCTTC. Protein sequence: CATSDFFRNEQFF.

The V call is TRBV18, the J call TRBJ2-1; 13 bases agree with TRBD2. The J segment lost 5 bases and the V segment lost 2 bases, leaving 6 bases of the junction unmatched. Germline-derived CDR1 and CDR2 are KGHSH and LQKENI. The CDR3 runs 17 residues. CDR3 nucleotide sequence: TGTGCCAGCTCACCAGCGGGACTAGCGGGAAGGAACAATGAGCAGTTCTTC. Protein product: CASSPAGLAGRNNEQFF.

The chain joins TRBV20-1 to TRBJ2-3, with D possibly being TRBD1 or TRBD2 (5 bases each). V was cut by 3 bases and J by 5 bases, with 18 bases left in between. CDR1 is DFQATT and CDR2 is SNEGSKA in the germline V gene (reference sequence). CDR3 length: 15 residues. The DNA of the CDR3 is TGCAGTGCTAGTCTCGGGACCAACTTTGGAGATACGCAGTATTTT. Its protein is CSASLGTNFGDTQYF.

This clonotype was seen repeatedly, ten times or more. The chain carries TRBV4-2 and TRBJ1-5; tentative D call: TRBD1 (5 bases). Germline CDR1 is LGHNA and CDR2 is YNFKEQ. The CDR3 extends over 16 amino acids. V lost 8 bases and J 3 bases, leaving 20 bases between the germline ends. This CDR3 reads CASRSGGTANNQPQHF. CDR3 nucleotides: TGTGCCAGCCGCAGCGGTGGGACGGCCAACAATCAGCCCCAGCATTTT.

This clonotype was recorded many times. The chain combines TRBV12-3 or TRBV12-4 with TRBJ1-1; D remains unclear. The CDR3 runs to 16 residues. With 6 bases removed from V and 1 base from J, the gap between germline ends came to 18 bases. The chain's CDR3 is CASRPGRRRKNTEAFF. DNA for the CDR3: TGTGCCAGCAGGCCCGGTAGACGCAGGAAGAACACTGAAGCTTTCTTT.

The chain employs TRBV12-3 or TRBV12-4 and TRBJ2-5; possibly TRBD2 for D (5 bases). This CDR3 has 13 residues. V lost 6 bases to trimming and J lost 3 bases, with 11 bases between them. CDR3 DNA sequence: TGTGCCAGCAGGACGGACTTCGAAGAGACCCAGTACTTC. The encoded protein is CASRTDFEETQYF.

Points on this clonotype: The CDR3 ends on some other residue instead of the conserved phenylalanine or tryptophan, so this is likely a read error. The rearrangement uses TRBV9 and TRBJ1-6; 11 bases are a match to TRBD1. V shed 0 bases, J shed 3 bases, and the junction held 8 bases outside the gene matches. Germline CDR1 and CDR2: SGDLS and YYNGEE. This CDR3 comprises 19 residues. The CDR3 sequence is CASSVEARTGGVYNSPLHC. CDR3 coding DNA: TGTGCCAGCAGCGTAGAGGCCAGGACAGGGGGCGTCTATAATTCACCCCTCCACTGT.

Many counts were recorded for this clonotype. This chain joins TRBV12-3 or TRBV12-4 and TRBJ1-2; 8 nucleotides line up with TRBD1. The length of the CDR3 is 14 residues. The junction had 5 bases not matched to a gene; V was cut back by 5 bases and J by 3 bases. The CDR3, as DNA: TGTGCCAGCAGTACTCAGGGGGCCTACTATGGCTACACCTTC. This codes for CASSTQGAYYGYTF.

This clonotype has at least ten counts. The V call is TRBV5-1, the J call TRBJ2-3; D is ambiguous. Germline CDR1 SGHRS, CDR2 YFSETQ. This CDR3 is built from 12 residues. Trimming took 1 base from V and 2 from J, leaving 2 bases between them. CDR3: CASSLPTDTQYF. The CDR3 coding sequence is TGCGCCAGCAGCTTGCCCACAGATACGCAGTATTTT.

Worth noting for this clonotype: The final CDR3 position lacks the conserved phenylalanine or tryptophan, pointing to a likely read error. The genes are TRBV5-1 and TRBJ1-1; no firm D call. The CDR3 is 14 residues long. The germline CDR1 and CDR2 sequences are SGHRS and YFSETQ. The V gene lost 0 bases and the J gene lost 1 base, with 7 bases spanning the gap. The CDR3 protein is CASSLAIENTEAFY. The DNA for the CDR3 is TGCGCCAGCAGCTTGGCGATTGAGAACACTGAAGCTTTCTAT.

The chain carries TRBV5-5 and TRBJ2-7, with TRBD1 identical over 7 bases. After removal of 4 bases from V and 3 bases from J, the junction contained 10 bases not matched to a gene. Looked up from germline, CDR1 is SGHKS and CDR2 is YYEKEE (reference sequence). This CDR3 is built from 15 residues. The CDR3 nucleotides are TGTGCCAGCAGCAGAGACAGGGAGATAGTCTACGAGCAGTACTTC. Its translation is CASSRDREIVYEQYF. Supplemented by reference TRBV5-5 and TRBJ2-7, the full variable domain reads DAGVTQSPTHLIKTRGQQVTLRCSPISGHKSVSWYQQVLGQGPQFIFQYYEKEERGRGNFPDRFSARQFPNYSSELNVNALLLGDSALYLCASSRDREIVYEQYFGPGTRLTVT.

This clonotype has at least ten counts. This chain connects TRBV24-1 to TRBJ2-7, with no clear D. Germline assignment: CDR1 KGHDR and CDR2 SFDVKD. CDR3 length: 14 residues. Trimming removed 9 bases at V and 2 bases at J, with 16 bases between. This chain's CDR3 is CATPGGPIPYEQYF. CDR3 nucleotides: TGTGCCACCCCAGGTGGGCCAATTCCCTACGAGCAGTACTTC.

This sequence joins TRBV15 and TRBJ2-1; D may be TRBD2 (6 bases). The germline V and J ends were trimmed by 0 bases and 10 bases, with 10 bases remaining between them. This CDR3 contains 13 residues. Germline V CDR1 and CDR2: LNHNV, YYDKDF (reference sequence). Written as DNA, the CDR3 is TGTGCCACCAGCAGAGATACGGCGGGGGAGCAGTTCTTC. It codes for CATSRDTAGEQFF.

There are a few counts of this clonotype. The gene calls are TRBV27 and TRBJ1-2, with D possibly TRBD1 on 5 matching bases. CDR3 length: 15 residues. The V gene's germline CDR1 is MNHEY and CDR2 SMNVEV (reference sequence). Trimming left V 3 bases short and J 4 bases short, with 15 bases between. The DNA of the CDR3 is TGTGCCAGCAGTTTGACGGGGCGTGGTCCCTATGGCTACACCTTC. Amino acids: CASSLTGRGPYGYTF.

This clonotype was found many times. The genes are TRBV9 and TRBJ2-7; 11 positions match TRBD2. The CDR3 is 15 amino acids. V was clipped by 2 bases and J by 3 bases; unmatched bases: 4. Per the germline V gene, CDR1 is SGDLS and CDR2 is YYNGEE. In DNA, the CDR3 is TGTGCCAGCAGCGTTTCTAGCGGGGGGTACTACGAGCAGTACTTC. It is translated as CASSVSSGGYYEQYF.

This clonotype was counted at least ten times. The chain recombines TRBV11-1 with TRBJ2-4; 10 bases are a match to TRBD1. CDR1 and CDR2 from the germline V gene are SGHAT and FQDESV (reference sequence). J gave up 8 bases and V 4 bases, and 20 bases lay outside the gene matches. The CDR3 has 19 residues. CDR3 sequence reads: CASSSWTGGGLKLSDIQYF. For the CDR3, the DNA is TGTGCCAGCAGCTCCTGGACAGGGGGAGGTTTAAAGCTTTCGGACATTCAGTACTTC.

The V and J genes are TRBV10-3 and TRBJ1-2; D might be TRBD1 (5 bases). With 0 bases removed from V and 4 bases from J, the gap between germline ends came to 18 bases. The CDR3 contains 17 residues. The germline CDR1 and CDR2 sequences are ENHRY and SYGVKD. The CDR3 loop is CAISESMGAPGGYGYTF. CDR3 bases: TGTGCCATCAGTGAGTCGATGGGTGCTCCCGGGGGCTATGGCTACACCTTC.

In this sample, this clonotype turned up many times. The CDR3 reads CASSDGAGGPINEQFF. The CDR3 region has the DNA TGTGCCAGCAGCGACGGAGCGGGGGGGCCTATCAATGAGCAGTTCTTC. The chain uses TRBV9 and TRBJ2-1; 10 bases agree with TRBD2. With 3 bases clipped from V and 6 bases from J, the junction kept 9 bases outside the gene matches. There are 16 residues in the CDR3. Germline loops: CDR1 SGDLS, CDR2 YYNGEE.

The chain couples TRBV7-6 to TRBJ2-1; 7 bases are a match to TRBD2. Trimming removed 5 bases from V and 8 bases from J; junction bases left unmatched: 6. CDR1 is SGHVS, CDR2 FNYEAQ, per germline. The CDR3 is made up of 13 amino acids. CDR3 sequence reads: CASSLSGTDEQFF. The CDR3 nucleotides are TGTGCCAGCAGCCTAAGCGGGACTGATGAGCAGTTCTTC.

In this sample, this clonotype turned up many times. The CDR3 nucleotides read TGTGCCAGCAGTTTATTGGGAGCCTACGAGCAGTACTTC. Translating it yields CASSLLGAYEQYF. The chain carries TRBV28 and TRBJ2-7; tentative D call: TRBD2 (5 bases). This CDR3 has 13 amino acids. The V end was cut by 1 base, the J end by 2 bases, with 6 bases between. Germline V gene data show CDR1 as MDHEN and CDR2 as SYDVKM.

This clonotype has ten or more counts. The V gene is TRBV29-1, the J gene TRBJ2-5; the D gene could be TRBD1 or TRBD2 (5 bases each). CDR3 length equals 12 residues. V shed 6 bases and J shed 3 bases, with 11 bases lying between them. From germline, CDR1 is SQVTM and CDR2 ANQGSEA. CDR3: CSVRGTEETQYF. The CDR3 DNA sequence: TGCAGCGTCCGAGGGACGGAAGAGACCCAGTACTTC.

This clonotype was detected many times. This chain joins TRBV12-3 or TRBV12-4 and TRBJ1-1; a weak D match, TRBD1 (6 bases). The ends were cut back, 5 bases at V and 3 bases at J, with 7 bases in the middle. This CDR3 spans 12 amino acids. CDR3 sequence (DNA): TGTGCCAGCAGTCACAGGGACACTGAAGCTTTCTTT. This sequence encodes CASSHRDTEAFF.

This clonotype was recorded many times. V and J are TRBV7-9 and TRBJ2-7; 9 nucleotides align to TRBD1. V was clipped by 2 bases and J by 4 bases; unmatched bases: 6. The CDR3 extends over 15 amino acids. Germline V CDR1 and CDR2: SEHNR, FQNEAQ (reference sequence). The CDR3 DNA sequence: TGTGCCAGCAGCTTAACGGGACAGGGAATATACGAGCAGTACTTC. Translation: CASSLTGQGIYEQYF.